What follows is one T cell receptor beta chain and its context. Some 29,000 T cell genomes (around 0.2 ug DNA) went into each sorted-subset replicate. The table came from immunoSEQ multiplex PCR; TCRdb's copy has only in-frame clones and leaves some out. The sample has a few million clones; just over 90% are singletons. This sample was included in a study of shared clonotypes between healthy human individuals. Trimming removed 3 bases from V and 5 bases from J; junction bases left unmatched: 9. Germline V CDR1 and CDR2: SNHLY, FYNNEI. This CDR3 is built from 15 residues. Material for sequencing was naive CD4+ T cells sorted from blood. The subset is: CD45RA+ positively selected. The receptor was isolated from a man between 18 and 35 years old in good health. The chain uses TRBV2 and TRBJ1-1, with 7 nucleotides matching TRBD1. CDR3: CASSEVPGGWTEAFF. The CDR3 DNA reads TGTGCCAGCAGTGAGGTCCCAGGGGGATGGACTGAAGCTTTCTTT.